The table lists the clone carrying this T cell receptor (beta chain) with many counts. The antigen is unknown. Germline V CDR1 and CDR2: SEHNR, FQNEAQ (reference sequence). Trimming took 5 bases from V and 2 from J, leaving 2 bases between them. The CDR3 consists of 11 residues. TCRdb itself ran the 5' RACE reads through MiXCR, one entry per CDR3 protein. The data show 300,000 or so distinct CDR3 sequences, approximately 16% seen once. This specimen belongs to a study of T-cell memory formation after mild COVID-19. Broader study findings: From day 15 to 85, contracting clones were balanced between CD4 and CD8, whereas later expanders leaned toward CD4+.

This clonotype was obtained from a man between 18 and 29 years old who had mild COVID-19 (a few samples of this study predate the infection). Cell type and time point are not known. The rearrangement joins TRBV7-9 to TRBJ2-3; D unresolved. The specimen sequenced was PBMCs or a T cell subset sorted from them (not recorded which). For the CDR3, the DNA is TGTGCCAGCAGCGTCACAGATACGCAGTATTTT. Its protein product is CASSVTDTQYF. Full variable domain (missing parts from reference TRBV7-9 and TRBJ2-3): DTGVSQNPRHKITKRGQNVTFRCDPISEHNRLYWYRQTLGQGPEFLTYFQNEAQLEKSRLLSDRFSAERPKGSFSTLEIQRTEQGDSAMYLCASSVTDTQYFGPGTRLTVL.